The entry below gives a single TCR beta chain sequence along with its context. The sample is drawn from a study of T cell changes during pregnancy in multiple sclerosis. The data were produced by immunoSEQ multiplex PCR, yet TCRdb's version contains in-frame clones alone and is incomplete. The table lists about 64,000 clones, around 97% of them singletons. Trimming pared 4 bases from V and 3 bases from J, leaving 7 bases between. The CDR3 loop spans 12 amino acids. Germline CDR1 and CDR2: SNHLY and FYNNEI. V is TRBV2 and J is TRBJ2-7; D not resolved. The TCR was taken from a female donor with multiple sclerosis, enrolled in a pregnancy study. Sequenced material: CD8+ T cells from peripheral blood mononuclear cells, taken after pregnancy. Here the CDR3 DNA reads TGTGCCAGCAGTGTGAACAGCTACGAGCAGTACTTC. Encoded protein: CASSVNSYEQYF.